This T cell receptor (beta chain) stems from a study of blood T cells in healthy people across ages (dated by TCRdb to 2014 to 2015). Describing the broader study: In model experiments, template switching captured roughly one uniquely barcoded TCR beta cDNA molecule for every two T cells. The study measured age-related changes in TCR beta repertoire diversity using deep sequencing normalized with unique cDNA molecular identifiers. Four age groups were formed from the donors: young (average approximately 17 years), middle-aged (around 41), aged (roughly 59) and long-lived (approximately 80). To avoid experimental bias, donors of different ages were distributed randomly across sequencing lanes. Two additional independent replicas of 1 million unique cDNA reads from the same blood draw were analyzed for two donors (one aged 18 to 29 and one aged 80 or older).

Library creation used 5' RACE. Sequencer: Illumina HiSeq 2500. A second PCR of roughly 6 to 11 cycles was run with a J-beta primer mix and a sample-barcoded 5' primer. Each TCR beta cDNA molecule received a unique molecular identifier from a template-switch 5' adaptor carrying 12 random nucleotides. Each sample yielded at least 2.5 million CDR3-containing paired-end reads. The Mint cDNA synthesis kit, primed by a TRBC-specific oligonucleotide, was used to synthesize first-strand cDNA from all RNA. Following uracil-DNA glycosylase treatment, a first 18-cycle PCR with universal primers M1SS and BC2_uni_R was performed on all cDNA. In the original analysis: For normalization, 1 million high-quality reads, each with a distinct molecular identifier, were randomly selected from each sample. Reads with shared molecular identifiers were discarded instead of being binned into consensus sequences. CDR3 identification, clonotype clustering and error correction used MiTCR with a Q25 quality threshold and the strictest error-elimination algorithm. A nonparametric unseen species model using Euler transformation provided a lower-bound estimate of total TCR beta diversity. In TCRdb, the public reads were trimmed at Q25 with fastp and aligned with MiXCR, with productive beta chains retained. Rows merge per CDR3 protein into single entries with the most common DNA and genes. Here the V and J calls rest on TCRdb's processing, not on the authors' analysis. Within this sample are 650,000 to 700,000 distinct CDR3 sequences, with 52% of them counted one time only. The ten largest clones capture approximately 15% of the sample.

As regards this clonotype: Its binding antigen is unknown. At one of its ends the junction is not consistent with the germline gene, which may arise from a read error.

Including the terminal cysteine and phenylalanine, the CDR3 comprises 15 residues. CDR3 DNA is the only sequence kept; it has 45 bases, read in frame from the first base. CDR1 and CDR2, per the germline V gene (reference sequence), are SEHNR and FQNEAQ. Broad study findings and their caveats: Bulk unsorted PBMC profiling prevented conclusive comparison of naive and antigen-experienced compartments. There was a strong correlation between observed TCR beta diversity and the percentage of naive T cells measured by flow cytometry. Total diversity estimates from one million sequenced T cells were considered lower bounds and underestimates. Compared with the aged group, the long-lived group had more naive CD4+ T cells, fewer expanded clones and increased TCR diversity, suggesting age selection. The CMV infection status of donors was not known, potentially confounding age-related changes in expanded clonotypes. Observed TCR beta diversity per million T cells fell roughly linearly with age, and a significant reduction was already apparent by age about 43.

Systemically healthy Caucasian individuals from Russia, around 38 in total and aged roughly 6 to 100 years, were included as donors. Each donor gave ten milliliters of peripheral blood, collected into EDTA-treated Vacutainer tubes. Ficoll-Paque density-gradient centrifugation was used to isolate PBMCs, with at least 6 million per sample. Trizol reagent was used to extract total RNA from the PBMCs, yielding at least 6 micrograms per sample. Naive CD45RAhigh/CD27high T cell percentages were measured by flow cytometry on a PBMC aliquot from every donor. This receptor chain uses TRBV7-9 and TRBJ2-1; the junction holds 8 bases that match TRBD2. Sequencing was done on a sample of blood. This receptor was taken from a woman older than 75 in good health. The nucleotides read TGTGCCAGCAGCCGTACGGGGGGGCCTTTGGATGAGAAGTTCTTC. Its protein reads: CASSRTGGPLDEKFF.